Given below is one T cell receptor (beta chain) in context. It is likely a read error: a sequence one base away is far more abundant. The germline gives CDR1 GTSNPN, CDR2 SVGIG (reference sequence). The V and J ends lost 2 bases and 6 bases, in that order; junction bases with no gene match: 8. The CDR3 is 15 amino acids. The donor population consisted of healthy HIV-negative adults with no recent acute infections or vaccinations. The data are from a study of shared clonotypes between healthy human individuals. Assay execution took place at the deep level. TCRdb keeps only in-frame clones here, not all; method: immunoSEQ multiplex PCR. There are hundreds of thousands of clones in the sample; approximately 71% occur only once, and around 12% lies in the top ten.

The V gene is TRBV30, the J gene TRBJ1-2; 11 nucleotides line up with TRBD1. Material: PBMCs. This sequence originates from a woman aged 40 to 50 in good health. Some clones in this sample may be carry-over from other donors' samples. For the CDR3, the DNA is TGTGCCTGGAGTATCCTCGGACAGGGGGCGGATGGCTACACCTTC. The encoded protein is CAWSILGQGADGYTF.